This record covers a single TCR beta chain. Its specificity is unknown. Profiling relied on immunoSEQ multiplex PCR, and the TCRdb table lists in-frame clones only, not all of them. This table holds 180,000 or so clones, approximately 94% found once. This record comes from a study of T cell responses to AZD1222 COVID-19 vaccine. Regarding the study as a whole: Without day 14 samples, only post-peak T cell repertoires were studied. Donors in the cohort were predominantly white British and more often female, and clonal diversity was possibly underestimated.

This TCR was sampled from an adult in good health. The sample was peripheral blood, taken on day 0 of AZD1222 vaccination.

CDR3 coding DNA: TGTGCCAGCAGCTTAGGGGTCTATGGCTACACCTTC. It is translated as CASSLGVYGYTF. The rearrangement uses TRBV13 and TRBJ1-2; D is uncertain. V lost 0 bases, J lost 4 bases, and 3 bases lay in between. Germline CDR1 is PRHDT and CDR2 is FYEKMQ (reference sequence). The length of the CDR3 is 12 residues.